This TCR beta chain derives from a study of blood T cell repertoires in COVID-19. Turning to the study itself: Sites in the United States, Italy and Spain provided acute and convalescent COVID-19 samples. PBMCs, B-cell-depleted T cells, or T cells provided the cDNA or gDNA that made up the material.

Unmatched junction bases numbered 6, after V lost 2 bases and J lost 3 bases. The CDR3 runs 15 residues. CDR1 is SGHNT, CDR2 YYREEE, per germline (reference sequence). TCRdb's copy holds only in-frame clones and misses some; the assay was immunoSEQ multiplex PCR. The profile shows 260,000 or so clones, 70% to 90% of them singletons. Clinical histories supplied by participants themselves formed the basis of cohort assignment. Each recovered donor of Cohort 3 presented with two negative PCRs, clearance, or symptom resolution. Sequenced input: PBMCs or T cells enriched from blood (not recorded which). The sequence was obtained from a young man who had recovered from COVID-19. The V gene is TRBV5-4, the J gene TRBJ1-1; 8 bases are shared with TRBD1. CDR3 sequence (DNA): TGTGCCAGCAGCTTAAAATCAGGGGGCGACACTGAAGCTTTCTTT. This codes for CASSLKSGGDTEAFF.